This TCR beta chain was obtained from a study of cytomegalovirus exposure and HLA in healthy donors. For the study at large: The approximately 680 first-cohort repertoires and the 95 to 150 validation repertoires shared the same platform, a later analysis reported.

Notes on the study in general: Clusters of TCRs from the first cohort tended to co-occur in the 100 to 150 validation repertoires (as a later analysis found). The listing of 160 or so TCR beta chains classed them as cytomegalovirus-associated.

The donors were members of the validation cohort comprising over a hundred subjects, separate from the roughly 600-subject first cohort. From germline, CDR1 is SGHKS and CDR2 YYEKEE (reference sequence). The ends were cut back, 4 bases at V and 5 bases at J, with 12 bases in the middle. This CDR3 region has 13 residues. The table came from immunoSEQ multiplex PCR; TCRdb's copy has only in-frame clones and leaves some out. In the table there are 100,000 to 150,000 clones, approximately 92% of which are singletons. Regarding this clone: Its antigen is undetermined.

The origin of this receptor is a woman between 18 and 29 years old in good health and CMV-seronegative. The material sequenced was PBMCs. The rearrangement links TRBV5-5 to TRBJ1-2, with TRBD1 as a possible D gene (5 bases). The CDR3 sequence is CASSQTAAYGYTF. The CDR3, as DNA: TGTGCCAGCAGCCAGACAGCCGCTTATGGCTACACCTTC.